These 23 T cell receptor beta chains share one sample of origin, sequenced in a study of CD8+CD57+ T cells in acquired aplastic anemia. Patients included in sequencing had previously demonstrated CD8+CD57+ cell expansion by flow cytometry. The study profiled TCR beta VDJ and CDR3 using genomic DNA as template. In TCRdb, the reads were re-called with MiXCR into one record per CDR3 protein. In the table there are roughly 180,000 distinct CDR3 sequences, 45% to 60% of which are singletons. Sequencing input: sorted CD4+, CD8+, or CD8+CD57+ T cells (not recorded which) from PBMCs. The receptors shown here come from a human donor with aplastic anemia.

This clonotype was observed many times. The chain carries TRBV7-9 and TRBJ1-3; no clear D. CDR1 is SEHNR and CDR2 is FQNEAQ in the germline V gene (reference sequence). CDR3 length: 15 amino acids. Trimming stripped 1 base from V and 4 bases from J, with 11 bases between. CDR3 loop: CASSLVKTGGNTIYF. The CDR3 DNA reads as TGTGCCAGCAGCTTAGTGAAAACGGGGGGAAACACCATATATTTT.

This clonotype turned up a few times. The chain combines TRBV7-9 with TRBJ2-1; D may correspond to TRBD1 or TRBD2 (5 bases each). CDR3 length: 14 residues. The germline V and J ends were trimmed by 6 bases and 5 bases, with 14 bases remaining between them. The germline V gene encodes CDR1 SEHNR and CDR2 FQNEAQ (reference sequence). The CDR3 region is CASSQGDTNNEQFF. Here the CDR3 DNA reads TGTGCCAGCAGTCAGGGAGATACAAACAATGAGCAGTTCTTC.

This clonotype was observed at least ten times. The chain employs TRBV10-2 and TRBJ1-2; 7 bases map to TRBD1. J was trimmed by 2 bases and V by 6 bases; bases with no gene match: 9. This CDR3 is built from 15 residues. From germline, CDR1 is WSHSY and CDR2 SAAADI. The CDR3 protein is CASRGTVDPNYGYTF. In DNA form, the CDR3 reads TGCGCCAGCAGGGGGACAGTGGACCCAAACTATGGCTACACCTTC.

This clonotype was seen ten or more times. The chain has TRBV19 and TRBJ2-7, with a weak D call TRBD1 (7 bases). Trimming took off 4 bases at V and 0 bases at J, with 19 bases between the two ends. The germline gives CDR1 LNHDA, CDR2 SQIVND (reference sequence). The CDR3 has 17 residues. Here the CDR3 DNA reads TGTGCCAGTAGTAAAGGGGGGATCGGGACAGTCTCCTACGAGCAGTACTTC. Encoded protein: CASSKGGIGTVSYEQYF.

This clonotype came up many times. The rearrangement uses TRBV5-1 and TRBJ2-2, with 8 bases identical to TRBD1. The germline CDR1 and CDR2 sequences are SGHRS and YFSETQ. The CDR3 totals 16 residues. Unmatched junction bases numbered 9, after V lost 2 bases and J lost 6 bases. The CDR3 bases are TGCGCCAGCAGCTTCGTGACAGGGGAAATTGCCGGGGAGCTGTTTTTT. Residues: CASSFVTGEIAGELFF.

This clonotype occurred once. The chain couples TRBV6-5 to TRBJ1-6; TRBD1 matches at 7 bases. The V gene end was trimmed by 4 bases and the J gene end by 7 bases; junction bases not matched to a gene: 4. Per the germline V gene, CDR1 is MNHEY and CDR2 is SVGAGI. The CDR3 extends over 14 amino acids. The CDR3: CASSSGTVNSPLHF. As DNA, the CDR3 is TGTGCCAGCAGTTCCGGGACAGTCAATTCACCCCTCCACTTT.

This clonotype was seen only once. The CDR3 loop reads CASSRGAGANVLTF. The DNA of the CDR3 is TGTGCCAGTTCTAGGGGGGCTGGGGCCAACGTCCTGACTTTC. This chain uses TRBV19 with TRBJ2-6, with D tentatively TRBD1 or TRBD2 (6 bases each). This CDR3 has 14 amino acids. The germline V gene encodes CDR1 LNHDA and CDR2 SQIVND (reference sequence). Trimming left V 8 bases short and J 2 bases short, with 10 bases between.

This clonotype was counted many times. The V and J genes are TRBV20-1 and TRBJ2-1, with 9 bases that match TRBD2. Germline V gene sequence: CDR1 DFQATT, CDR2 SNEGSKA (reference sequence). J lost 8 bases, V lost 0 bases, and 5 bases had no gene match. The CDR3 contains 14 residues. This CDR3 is CSARDGGGADEQFF. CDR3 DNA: TGCAGTGCTAGAGATGGCGGGGGGGCGGATGAGCAGTTCTTC.

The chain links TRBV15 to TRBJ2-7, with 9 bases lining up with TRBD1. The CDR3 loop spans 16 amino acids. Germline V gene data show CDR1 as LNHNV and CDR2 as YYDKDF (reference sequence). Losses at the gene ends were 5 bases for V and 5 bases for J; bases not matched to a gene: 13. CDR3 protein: CATSARVAGQGHEQYF. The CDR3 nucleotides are TGTGCCACCAGCGCCCGTGTGGCGGGACAGGGTCACGAGCAGTACTTC. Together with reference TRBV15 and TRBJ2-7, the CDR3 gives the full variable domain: DAMVIQNPRYQVTQFGKPVTLSCSQTLNHNVMYWYQQKSSQAPKLLFHYYDKDFNNEADTPDNFQSRRPNTSFCFLDIRSPGLGDTAMYLCATSARVAGQGHEQYFGPGTRLTVT.

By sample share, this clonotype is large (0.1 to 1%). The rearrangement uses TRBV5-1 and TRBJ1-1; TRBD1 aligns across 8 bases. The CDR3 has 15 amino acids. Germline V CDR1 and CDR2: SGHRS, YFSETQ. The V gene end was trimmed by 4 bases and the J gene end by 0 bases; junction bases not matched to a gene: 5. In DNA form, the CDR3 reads TGCGCCAGCAGCGGGGGACAGGTACTGAACACTGAAGCTTTCTTT. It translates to CASSGGQVLNTEAFF.

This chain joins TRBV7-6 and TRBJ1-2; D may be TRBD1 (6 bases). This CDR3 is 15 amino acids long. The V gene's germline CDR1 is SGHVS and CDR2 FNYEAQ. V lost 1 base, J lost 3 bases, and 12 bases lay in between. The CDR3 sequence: CASSLDFKGDYGYTF. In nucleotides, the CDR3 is TGTGCCAGCAGCTTAGATTTCAAGGGGGACTATGGCTACACCTTC.

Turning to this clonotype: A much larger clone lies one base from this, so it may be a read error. CDR3 residues: CASGYQVAGYTF. DNA of the CDR3: TGTGCCAGCGGTTACCAGGTCGCGGGCTACACCTTC. The chain uses TRBV6-5 and TRBJ1-2; D remains unclear. Germline CDR1 reads MNHEY; CDR2 reads SVGAGI. The CDR3 spans 12 residues.

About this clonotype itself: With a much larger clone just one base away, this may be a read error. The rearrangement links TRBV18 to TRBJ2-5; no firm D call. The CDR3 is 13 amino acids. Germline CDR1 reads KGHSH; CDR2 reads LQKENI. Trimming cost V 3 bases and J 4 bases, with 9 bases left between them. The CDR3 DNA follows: TGTGCCAGCTCACCGGCCCGTTCAGAGACCCAGTACTTC. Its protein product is CASSPARSETQYF.

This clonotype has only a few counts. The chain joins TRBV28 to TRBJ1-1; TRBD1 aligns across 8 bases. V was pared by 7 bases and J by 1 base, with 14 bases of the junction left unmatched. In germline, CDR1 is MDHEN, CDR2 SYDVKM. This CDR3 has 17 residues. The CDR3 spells CASITFGRGQRNTEAFF. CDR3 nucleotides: TGTGCCAGCATCACATTCGGCAGGGGGCAAAGGAACACTGAAGCTTTCTTT.

The CDR3 region is CASGLWSLSGSYEQFF. CDR3 sequence (DNA): TGTGCTAGTGGTTTGTGGTCCCTCTCTGGTTCATATGAGCAGTTCTTC. J is TRBJ2-1 and V is TRBV12-5; D not certain. V lost 2 bases to trimming and J lost 8 bases, with 19 bases between them. Germline values: CDR1 LGHNT, CDR2 FRNRAP. CDR3 length: 16 residues.

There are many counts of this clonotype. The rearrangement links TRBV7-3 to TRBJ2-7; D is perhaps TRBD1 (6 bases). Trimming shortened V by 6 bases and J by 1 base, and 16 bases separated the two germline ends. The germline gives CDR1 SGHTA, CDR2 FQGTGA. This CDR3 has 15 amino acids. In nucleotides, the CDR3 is TGTGCCAGCAGTCCAAGGGCAGGGGCATCCTACGAGCAGTACTTC. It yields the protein CASSPRAGASYEQYF.

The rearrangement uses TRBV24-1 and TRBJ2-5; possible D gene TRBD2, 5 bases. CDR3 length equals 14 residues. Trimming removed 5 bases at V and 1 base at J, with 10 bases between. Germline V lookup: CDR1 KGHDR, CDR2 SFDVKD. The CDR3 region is CATSGGQSQETQYF. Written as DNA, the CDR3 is TGTGCCACCAGTGGAGGGCAGTCCCAAGAGACCCAGTACTTC.

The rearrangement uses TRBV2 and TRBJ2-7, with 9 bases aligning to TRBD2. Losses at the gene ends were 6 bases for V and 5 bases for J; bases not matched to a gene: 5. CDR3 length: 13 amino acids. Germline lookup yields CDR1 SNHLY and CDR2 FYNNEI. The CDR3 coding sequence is TGTGCCAGCAGGGGGGGGACTAGCAACGAGCAGTACTTC. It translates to CASRGGTSNEQYF.

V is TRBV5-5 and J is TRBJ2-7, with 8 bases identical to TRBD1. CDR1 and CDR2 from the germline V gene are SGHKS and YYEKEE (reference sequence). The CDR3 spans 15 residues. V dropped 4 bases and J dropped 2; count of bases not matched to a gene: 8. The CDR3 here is CASSPNPGQAYEQYF. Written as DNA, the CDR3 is TGTGCCAGCAGCCCGAATCCGGGACAGGCCTACGAGCAGTACTTC. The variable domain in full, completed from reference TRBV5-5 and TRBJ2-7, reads DAGVTQSPTHLIKTRGQQVTLRCSPISGHKSVSWYQQVLGQGPQFIFQYYEKEERGRGNFPDRFSARQFPNYSSELNVNALLLGDSALYLCASSPNPGQAYEQYFGPGTRLTVT.

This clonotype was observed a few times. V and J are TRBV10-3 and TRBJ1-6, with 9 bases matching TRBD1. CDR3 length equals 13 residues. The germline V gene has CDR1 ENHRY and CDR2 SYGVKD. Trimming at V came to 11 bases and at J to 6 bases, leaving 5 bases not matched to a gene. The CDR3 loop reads CAVQGASNSPLHF. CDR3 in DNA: TGTGCCGTACAGGGGGCGTCTAATTCACCCCTCCACTTT.

CDR3 in amino acids: CASSHAGTSGTHEQFF. The CDR3 DNA is TGTGCCAGCAGCCATGCTGGGACTAGCGGGACGCATGAGCAGTTCTTC. V gene TRBV3-1 combines with J gene TRBJ2-1; 13 bases are a match to TRBD2. Losses at the gene ends were 3 bases for V and 8 bases for J; bases not matched to a gene: 7. This CDR3 is 16 amino acids long. In germline, CDR1 is LGHDT, CDR2 YNNKEL (reference sequence).

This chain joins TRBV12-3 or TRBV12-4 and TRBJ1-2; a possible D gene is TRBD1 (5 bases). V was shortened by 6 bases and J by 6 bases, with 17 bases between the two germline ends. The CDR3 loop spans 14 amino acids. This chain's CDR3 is CASSRRGVGDGYTF. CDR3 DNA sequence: TGTGCCAGCAGCCGCCGAGGGGTAGGAGATGGCTACACCTTC.

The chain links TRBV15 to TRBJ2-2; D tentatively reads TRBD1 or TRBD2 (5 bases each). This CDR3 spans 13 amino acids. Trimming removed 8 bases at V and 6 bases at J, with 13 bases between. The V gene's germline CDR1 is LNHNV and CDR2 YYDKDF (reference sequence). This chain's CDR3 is CATPGAQAGELFF. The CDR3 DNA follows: TGTGCCACCCCCGGGGCGCAGGCCGGGGAGCTGTTTTTT.